This T cell receptor beta chain was sequenced during a study of blood T cell repertoires in COVID-19. Overall study: Both acute and convalescent COVID-19 samples were obtained from the United States, Italy and Spain.

Trimming removed 4 bases from V and 0 bases from J, with 11 bases in between. The CDR3 contains 15 residues. Germline assignment: CDR1 SGHDT and CDR2 YYEEEE. Categorization into cohorts depended on clinical history that participants reported. The protocol was immunoSEQ multiplex PCR, while the TCRdb copy is restricted to in-frame clones and leaves out a portion. The repertoire holds fewer than 200,000 clones, with roughly 88% as singletons. The chain combines TRBV5-6 with TRBJ1-3; no clear D gene. This receptor was obtained from a man in his fifties who had recovered from COVID-19. What was sequenced was PBMCs or T cells enriched from blood (not recorded which). DNA of the CDR3: TGTGCCAGCAGCCGAGAGAGGAGCTCTGGAAACACCATATATTTT. This gives the protein CASSRERSSGNTIYF.